This T cell receptor beta chain was obtained from a study of blood T cell repertoires in COVID-19. Turning to the study itself: Collection of acute and convalescent COVID-19 samples took place in the United States, Italy and Spain. T cells, B-cell-depleted T cells, or PBMCs supplied cDNA or gDNA.

The CDR3 loop spans 15 amino acids. Looked up from germline, CDR1 is SGDLS and CDR2 is YYNGEE. Trimming shortened V by 0 bases and J by 5 bases, and 11 bases separated the two germline ends. Original processing notes: Estimated nucleated cell counts came from reference gene primer amplification. Some clones are missing from TCRdb's copy, which holds only in-frame ones; the method was immunoSEQ multiplex PCR. The D gene and trimming were derived from the DNA, and the V and J assignments and clone size from that table. Among about 200,000 clones listed, 89% were seen once. This TCR was recovered from a man in his fifties or sixties who had recovered from COVID-19. The chain has TRBV9 and TRBJ2-2; weak D call: TRBD2 (5 bases). The sequenced sample was peripheral blood. CDR3 sequence (DNA): TGTGCCAGCAGCGTAGATCTAGCCCTTACCGGGGAGCTGTTTTTT. Amino acids: CASSVDLALTGELFF.